This T cell receptor (beta chain) was recovered during a study of blood T cells in healthy people across ages. Study-wide findings and caveats: Naive and antigen-experienced cells could not be conclusively compared, given unsorted PBMCs. Diversity estimates from one million T cells were considered underestimates.

Alongside a J-beta primer mix, a sample-barcoded 5' primer served in a second PCR lasting about 7 to 12 cycles. Sequencing yielded, for each sample, at least 2.5 million paired-end reads carrying CDR3. MiXCR was run by TCRdb on the 5' RACE reads, yielding one entry per CDR3 protein. Of about 770,000 distinct CDR3 sequences in the sample, under 45% were seen once. Each donor supplied about 9.6 milliliters of peripheral blood. From germline, CDR1 is SEHNR and CDR2 FQNEAQ (reference sequence). The CDR3 is made up of 14 amino acids. As for this clonotype: Its specificity is unknown. An end of the junction differs from the germline gene, which may be a read error.

The sample consisted of blood. The chain couples TRBV7-9 to TRBJ2-3, with D maybe TRBD1 (8 bases). The receptor comes from a man in his sixties in good health. Written as DNA, the CDR3 is TGTGCCAGCAGCTCACAGGGGGGGCCAGATACGCTGTATTTT. This translates into CASSSQGGPDTLYF. Complete variable domain (other parts from reference TRBV7-9 and TRBJ2-3): DTGVSQNPRHKITKRGQNVTFRCDPISEHNRLYWYRQTLGQGPEFLTYFQNEAQLEKSRLLSDRFSAERPKGSFSTLEIQRTEQGDSAMYLCASSSQGGPDTLYFGPGTRLTVL.